This TCR beta chain originates from a study of T cells in Graves' hyperthyroidism and ophthalmopathy. About the study: Pretreatment peripheral blood was obtained at initial diagnosis.

The CDR3 is 16 residues long. Germline lookup yields CDR1 SGHTA and CDR2 FQGTGA. Study-level findings and limits: Before onset, ophthalmopathy was predicted by the model a median about 6.2 months earlier.

RNA transcripts gave rise to amplified TCR beta CDR3 regions. Initially, a first-round RT-PCR of the TCR CDR3 employed the HTBI primer set. TCRdb passed the multiplex PCR reads through MiXCR, listing each CDR3 protein once. The top ten hold more than 7% of the sample, which has hundreds of thousands of distinct CDR3 sequences, around 39% seen once. Graves' hyperthyroidism qualified as stable when ophthalmopathy did not progress within 18 months. In patients aged 18 to 65, hyperthyroidism was newly diagnosed, with duration under 2 months. Notes on this clonotype: What it binds is not known. A read error may produce the germline difference seen at one junction end.

The source is a man aged 18 to 30 with Graves' hyperthyroidism. The chain uses TRBV7-3 and TRBJ2-5, with TRBD2 matching 7 bases. Source material: blood. CDR3 nucleotides: TGCGCCAGCAGCTCCGGAGCGGGGAGGTACCAAGAGACCCAGTACTTC. This encodes CASSSGAGRYQETQYF.